The 21 T cell receptor beta chains in this list originate from one sample, sequenced in a study of read filtering for tumor transcriptome and immune sequencing. This library used approximately 0.4 ug RNA and molecular barcoded adaptors spanning alpha/delta and beta/gamma chains. TCRdb re-derived calls from the reads in MiXCR, one entry per CDR3 protein. The sample includes about 40,000 distinct CDR3 sequences, 10% to 15% of them seen just once. The specimen was a population of CD138-negative cells sorted from bone marrow. The receptor set was obtained from a donor at least 40 years old with multiple myeloma.

This clonotype was counted ten times or more. The V gene is TRBV3-1, the J gene TRBJ1-4; tentatively, D is TRBD1 (5 bases). Germline CDR1 and CDR2: LGHDT and YNNKEL (reference sequence). V was pared by 11 bases and J by 4 bases, with 11 bases between. This CDR3 spans 12 amino acids. The CDR3 bases are TGTGCCCGTGGAGGGGATAATGAAAAACTGTTTTTT. Protein: CARGGDNEKLFF.

This clonotype was seen repeatedly, ten times or more. The rearrangement uses TRBV5-1 and TRBJ2-2, with D possibly TRBD2 on 5 matching bases. Germline lookup yields CDR1 SGHRS and CDR2 YFSETQ. Trimming took 4 bases from V and 3 from J, leaving 7 bases between them. CDR3 length equals 13 residues. CDR3 loop: CASSPRDTGELFF. The CDR3 DNA sequence: TGCGCCAGCAGCCCGCGGGACACCGGGGAGCTGTTTTTT.

In its sample, this clonotype was seen many times. The chain couples TRBV3-1 to TRBJ1-1; 7 positions agree with TRBD1. The CDR3 covers 14 residues. Unmatched junction bases numbered 6, after V lost 4 bases and J lost 4 bases. Germline lookup yields CDR1 LGHDT and CDR2 YNNKEL (reference sequence). The CDR3 reads CASSPTGPLTEAFF. In DNA form, the CDR3 reads TGTGCCAGCAGCCCGACAGGGCCCCTCACTGAAGCTTTCTTT.

There are many counts of this clonotype. In DNA form, the CDR3 reads TGTGCCAGCAGCGCTAGGGGAGGCGCGAGCCTGAACACTGAAGCTTTCTTT. Translation: CASSARGGASLNTEAFF. The V and J genes are TRBV7-9 and TRBJ1-1; D is perhaps TRBD1 (5 bases). The CDR3 contains 17 residues. With 5 bases removed from V and 0 bases from J, the gap between germline ends came to 19 bases. The germline V gene has CDR1 SEHNR and CDR2 FQNEAQ (reference sequence).

Ten or more counts support this clonotype. Relative to the germline gene, one junction end is altered; a read error may explain this. The rearrangement joins TRBV4-1 to TRBJ2-1; 10 bases map to TRBD2. Per the germline V gene, CDR1 is MGHRA and CDR2 is YSYEKL. The CDR3 extends over 16 amino acids. This CDR3 reads CASSRGGLAAYSEQFF. DNA for the CDR3: TGCGCCAGCAGCCGTGGAGGACTAGCGGCTTACAGTGAGCAGTTCTTC.

V is TRBV7-9 and J is TRBJ1-5; D unclear. CDR1 is SEHNR, CDR2 FQNEAQ, per germline (reference sequence). The V gene lost 2 bases and the J gene lost 5 bases, with 4 bases spanning the gap. CDR3 length: 12 amino acids. CDR3 bases: TGTGCCAGCAGCTTATATGATCAGCCCCAGCATTTT. The encoded protein is CASSLYDQPQHF.

This clonotype was found many times. The gene calls are TRBV5-1 and TRBJ2-5; D unclear. V was cut by 4 bases and J by 0 bases, with 16 bases left in between. This CDR3 contains 16 residues. Germline V lookup: CDR1 SGHRS, CDR2 YFSETQ. The CDR3 sequence is CASSPGAMRNQETQYF. The CDR3 DNA reads TGCGCCAGCAGCCCGGGCGCGATGCGAAACCAAGAGACCCAGTACTTC. The variable domain in full, with the rest retrieved from reference TRBV5-1 and TRBJ2-5, is KAGVTQTPRYLIKTRGQQVTLSCSPISGHRSVSWYQQTPGQGLQFLFEYFSETQRNKGNFPGRFSGRQFSNSRSEMNVSTLELGDSALYLCASSPGAMRNQETQYFGPGTRLLVL.

This clonotype was recorded at least ten times. The chain uses TRBV6-5 and TRBJ1-5; possible D gene TRBD1, 6 bases. V was trimmed by 5 bases and J by 9 bases, leaving 14 bases between them. The length of the CDR3 is 13 residues. Germline assignment: CDR1 MNHEY and CDR2 SVGAGI. The chain's CDR3 is CASSNTGNRPQHF. The CDR3 bases are TGTGCCAGCAGTAACACAGGGAACCGGCCCCAGCATTTT.

This clonotype showed up many times. The chain uses TRBV10-3 and TRBJ2-2; D might be TRBD2 (5 bases). The CDR3 consists of 18 residues. Per the germline V gene, CDR1 is ENHRY and CDR2 is SYGVKD. V lost 3 bases and J 0 bases, leaving 17 bases between the germline ends. CDR3 sequence: CAISEFRDTSSNTGELFF. CDR3 in DNA: TGTGCCATCAGTGAATTTCGGGATACGTCCTCGAACACCGGGGAGCTGTTTTTT.

On this clonotype itself: An end of the junction does not agree with germline; a read error may underlie this. This chain uses TRBV28 with TRBJ2-1, with 7 bases matching TRBD1. Germline V gene lookup returns CDR1 MDHEN and CDR2 SYDVKM. This CDR3 is built from 14 residues. In DNA form, the CDR3 reads TGTGCCAGCAGCGAAAACAGGGGCCTGTTTGACCAGTTTTTC. It translates to CASSENRGLFDQFF.

The table lists this clonotype with many counts. The chain employs TRBV20-1 and TRBJ2-7; 7 bases match TRBD1. V shed 5 bases and J 2 bases; nucleotides not matched to a gene: 6. The germline V gene has CDR1 DFQATT and CDR2 SNEGSKA (reference sequence). This CDR3 is built from 13 residues. The CDR3 DNA reads TGCAGTGCTCTGGACAGGAACGCCTACGAGCAGTACTTC. It codes for CSALDRNAYEQYF.

This clonotype was seen many times. The rearrangement links TRBV11-2 to TRBJ1-6, with D hard to call. V shed 5 bases and J shed 9 bases, with 14 bases lying between them. Germline V lookup: CDR1 SGHAT, CDR2 FQNNGV. The CDR3 extends over 14 amino acids. DNA for the CDR3: TGTGCCAGCAGCCTCGGCCTGGAGGGTTCACCCCTCCACTTT. It is translated as CASSLGLEGSPLHF.

This clonotype has a count of ten or more. The chain recombines TRBV20-1 with TRBJ1-2; D unclear. V dropped 1 base and J dropped 7 bases, with 7 bases sitting between them. CDR3 length: 11 amino acids. CDR1 and CDR2 from the germline V gene are DFQATT and SNEGSKA (reference sequence). The CDR3 region has the DNA TGCAGTGCTAGAGTAGACGGTGGCTACACCTTC. Residues: CSARVDGGYTF.

This clonotype was seen ten or more times. The chain carries TRBV10-3 and TRBJ1-1; 9 positions agree with TRBD1. In germline, CDR1 is ENHRY, CDR2 SYGVKD. J was trimmed by 5 bases and V by 10 bases; bases with no gene match: 5. This CDR3 has 12 residues. The CDR3 coding sequence is TGTGCCACGACAGGGGGAGAGACTGAAGCTTTCTTT. Protein sequence: CATTGGETEAFF.

This clonotype was observed a handful of times. This rearrangement joins TRBV7-9 to TRBJ2-5, with a weak D call TRBD1 (6 bases). The V and J ends lost 3 bases and 13 bases respectively, with 15 bases between them. This CDR3 spans 12 amino acids. Per germline, CDR1 SEHNR and CDR2 FQNEAQ (reference sequence). Here the CDR3 DNA reads TGTGCCAGCAGCTTCTTAGGGGGAAGTGGGTACTTC. As protein: CASSFLGGSGYF.

V is TRBV7-9 and J is TRBJ1-1; TRBD1 might be the D (6 bases). Germline CDR1 is SEHNR and CDR2 is FQNEAQ (reference sequence). The CDR3 is made up of 13 amino acids. The ends were cut back, 4 bases at V and 8 bases at J, with 14 bases in the middle. This chain's CDR3 is CASSSTLTGEAFF. CDR3 in DNA: TGTGCCAGCAGCTCGACCTTGACAGGAGAAGCTTTCTTT.

J is TRBJ1-4 and V is TRBV30; D not certain. With 1 base removed from V and 8 bases from J, the gap between germline ends came to 11 bases. CDR3 size: 13 residues. From germline, CDR1 is GTSNPN and CDR2 SVGIG (reference sequence). The CDR3 sequence: CAWSGVRWEKLFF. CDR3 bases: TGTGCCTGGAGTGGAGTTCGGTGGGAAAAACTGTTTTTT.

In its sample, this clonotype was seen a few times. Given a much more abundant clone one base away, this may be a read error. The rearrangement uses TRBV7-9 and TRBJ2-2; no clear D gene. CDR1 is SEHNR, CDR2 FQNEAQ, per germline (reference sequence). Trimming shortened V by 5 bases and J by 1 base, and 11 bases separated the two germline ends. This CDR3 comprises 15 residues. For the CDR3, the DNA is TGTGCCAGCAGCCCGACCTGGGTGAACACCGGGGAGCTGTTTTTT. It is translated as CASSPTWVNTGELFF.

This clonotype occurred many times. The CDR3 coding sequence is TGTGCCAGCAGCTTAACGGGACTAGCTTATCTCGAGCAGTACTTC. Its translation is CASSLTGLAYLEQYF. This chain connects TRBV7-2 to TRBJ2-7; TRBD2 matches at 9 bases. The V segment lost 2 bases and the J segment 6 bases; nucleotides outside the gene matches: 8. Per the germline V gene, CDR1 is SGHTA and CDR2 is FQGNSA. This CDR3 comprises 15 residues.

The rearrangement joins TRBV20-1 to TRBJ2-2; weak D call: TRBD2 (6 bases). Germline CDR1 reads DFQATT; CDR2 reads SNEGSKA (reference sequence). The CDR3 consists of 13 residues. With 3 bases removed from V and 4 bases from J, the gap between germline ends came to 9 bases. CDR3: CSASGSGTGELFF. Written as DNA, the CDR3 is TGCAGTGCTAGCGGGAGCGGCACCGGGGAGCTGTTTTTT.

In the case of this clonotype: This sequence may be a read error, since a much larger clone differs from it by one base. The chain carries TRBV20-1 and TRBJ1-1; D might be TRBD1 (6 bases). The CDR3 extends over 13 amino acids. Trimming stripped 5 bases from V and 5 bases from J, with 15 bases between. Germline V gene lookup returns CDR1 DFQATT and CDR2 SNEGSKA (reference sequence). CDR3 residues: CSAGRGGRTEAFF. The DNA for the CDR3 is TGCAGTGCTGGCAGAGGGGGAAGGACTGAAGCTTTCTTT.